The rows below give T cell receptor beta chains drawn from one sample of a study of blood T cell repertoires in COVID-19. TCRdb's table, derived via immunoSEQ multiplex PCR, lists solely in-frame clones and lacks some. The table shows about 61,000 clones, with about 87% occurring only once. The sample taken for sequencing was peripheral blood. These receptors all stem from a man between 60 and 75 years old with acute or convalescent COVID-19. CDR3s include the opening cysteine and the closing phenylalanine or tryptophan. The order of the fields is D gene, clone size, V gene, J gene, CDR3 DNA, CDR3 protein. D genes are given only for firm matches. Not all rows give a size; the values are once, few, many and, for expanded clones, a class.

D gene: TRBD1; clone size: -; V gene: TRBV4-3; J gene: TRBJ2-1; CDR3 DNA: TGCGCCAGCAGCCAAGTTCCGGGGACAGGCTATTACAATGAGCAGTTCTTC; CDR3 protein: CASSQVPGTGYYNEQFF
D gene: -; clone size: few; V gene: TRBV4-3; J gene: TRBJ2-7; CDR3 DNA: TGCGCCAGCAGCCAAGATTGGGCAGGCCCAGCCTACGAGCAGTACTTC; CDR3 protein: CASSQDWAGPAYEQYF
D gene: TRBD2; clone size: -; V gene: TRBV24-1; J gene: TRBJ2-2; CDR3 DNA: TGTGCCACCAGCGCGACTAGCGGGGGGGCGATCACCGGGGAGCTGTTTTTT; CDR3 protein: CATSATSGGAITGELFF
D gene: -; clone size: -; V gene: TRBV30; J gene: TRBJ1-1; CDR3 DNA: TGTGCTTACATTGGGGGGGGCACTGAAGCTTTCTTT; CDR3 protein: CAYIGGGTEAFF
D gene: -; clone size: -; V gene: TRBV19; J gene: TRBJ1-5; CDR3 DNA: TGTGCCAGTAGTATTTCGGGGTCCAGCAATCAGCCCCAGCATTTT; CDR3 protein: CASSISGSSNQPQHF
D gene: TRBD2; clone size: -; V gene: TRBV11-2; J gene: TRBJ2-3; CDR3 DNA: TGTGCCAGCAGCAAACTTAGCGGGAGGAGCACAGATACGCAGTATTTT; CDR3 protein: CASSKLSGRSTDTQYF
D gene: -; clone size: -; V gene: TRBV4-3; J gene: TRBJ1-1; CDR3 DNA: TGCGCCAGCAGCCAAGTTTGGACCACGGAGGGCACTGAAGCTTTCTTT; CDR3 protein: CASSQVWTTEGTEAFF
D gene: -; clone size: -; V gene: TRBV7-2; J gene: TRBJ2-7; CDR3 DNA: TGTGCCAGCAGCTTAGGGCAGGGAAAATTTAACGAGCAGTACTTC; CDR3 protein: CASSLGQGKFNEQYF
D gene: -; clone size: -; V gene: TRBV27; J gene: TRBJ1-5; CDR3 DNA: TGTGCCAGCAGTTTGTCGGGGGATCAGCCCCAGCATTTT; CDR3 protein: CASSLSGDQPQHF
D gene: TRBD2; clone size: -; V gene: TRBV11-2; J gene: TRBJ2-2; CDR3 DNA: TGTGCCAGCAGCTTGGGACTAGCGAACACCGGGGAGCTGTTTTTT; CDR3 protein: CASSLGLANTGELFF
D gene: -; clone size: -; V gene: TRBV18; J gene: TRBJ1-2; CDR3 DNA: TGTGCCAGCTCACCCCAGGGGAATTCTGATGGCTACACCTTC; CDR3 protein: CASSPQGNSDGYTF
D gene: TRBD2; clone size: once; V gene: TRBV4-3; J gene: TRBJ2-1; CDR3 DNA: TGCGCCAGCAGCCAAGTGGCGGGGGGGGGCAATGAGCAGTTCTTC; CDR3 protein: CASSQVAGGGNEQFF
D gene: TRBD1; clone size: -; V gene: TRBV7-2; J gene: TRBJ2-4; CDR3 DNA: TGTGCCAGCAGCTATTTTGGGACAGCCTCCGCCAAAAACATTCAGTACTTC; CDR3 protein: CASSYFGTASAKNIQYF
D gene: -; clone size: -; V gene: TRBV20-1; J gene: TRBJ1-5; CDR3 DNA: TGCAGTGCTAGTGCTTCGGGACAATATAGCAATCAGCCCCAGCATTTT; CDR3 protein: CSASASGQYSNQPQHF
D gene: TRBD2; clone size: once; V gene: TRBV5-1; J gene: TRBJ2-7; CDR3 DNA: TGCGCCAGCAGCTTGGGGCCAGCGGGGGGATCCGGCTACGAGCAGTACTTC; CDR3 protein: CASSLGPAGGSGYEQYF
D gene: -; clone size: -; V gene: TRBV18; J gene: TRBJ1-3; CDR3 DNA: TGTGCCAGCTCACCATCCGGGGCGGGAACTGGAAACACCATATATTTT; CDR3 protein: CASSPSGAGTGNTIYF